The clone carrying this T cell receptor beta chain has only a few counts. As yet, its antigen is unknown. This specimen belongs to a study of spatial heterogeneity in lung cancer. About the research overall: Sequence detection consistently recorded a greater number of beta-chain than alpha-chain sequences.

V lost 8 bases to trimming and J lost 0 bases, with 5 bases between them. This CDR3 region has 13 residues. Study results and limitations: Ubiquitous expanded tumor TCRs appeared in blood more at resection than follow-up.

Every TCR cDNA molecule carried a tag that served as a unique molecular identifier. TCRdb recomputed calls from the 5' RACE reads with MiXCR, one row per CDR3 protein. The sample includes just under 95,000 distinct CDR3 sequences, approximately 12% of them seen just once. Time point of the sample: sample taken at primary tumor resection. The sequenced material consisted of unsorted whole RNA from tumor, nontumor lung or frozen PBMC. There were roughly 72 donors, all of them untreated patients with early-stage non-small cell lung cancer. The specimen comprised PBMCs, sampled at surgery. The chain joins TRBV12-3 or TRBV12-4 to TRBJ2-6; D gene ambiguous. The source is a male donor with early-stage non-small cell lung cancer. CDR3 in amino acids: CASGDSGANVLTF. DNA for the CDR3: TGTGCCAGCGGGGACTCTGGGGCCAACGTCCTGACTTTC.